Following are 20 T cell receptor beta chains from one sample sequenced in a study of control samples from healthy donors and cancer patients. This table comes from immunoSEQ multiplex PCR, and its TCRdb copy is limited to in-frame clones, with some not included. The repertoire includes 75,000 to 100,000 clones, approximately 86% of them detected once, and over 1% sits in the top ten. Input material: blood. The receptors stem from a woman aged 50 to 60 in good health.

The CDR3 bases are TGTGCCAGCAGCTTATGGTTTTCCGGAAACACCATATATTTT. This encodes CASSLWFSGNTIYF. J is TRBJ1-3 and V is TRBV13; unclear D gene. Germline loops: CDR1 PRHDT, CDR2 FYEKMQ (reference sequence). V shed 2 bases and J shed 4 bases, with 9 bases lying between them. The length of the CDR3 is 14 residues.

J is TRBJ1-1 and V is TRBV18; D is uncertain. The V and J ends lost 4 bases and 3 bases respectively, with 15 bases between them. The CDR3 totals 15 residues. CDR1 and CDR2 from the germline V gene are KGHSH and LQKENI. The CDR3 reads CASSLPRPRDTEAFF. As DNA, the CDR3 is TGTGCCAGCTCACTGCCCCGGCCTCGGGACACTGAAGCTTTCTTT.

The V call is TRBV28, the J call TRBJ2-1; TRBD2 aligns across 8 bases. The CDR3 covers 15 residues. Per the germline V gene, CDR1 is MDHEN and CDR2 is SYDVKM. The V segment lost 3 bases and the J segment 7 bases; nucleotides outside the gene matches: 8. CDR3 nucleotide sequence: TGTGCCAGCAGTTTCGCGGGAGGCCAGGGGAATGAGCAGTTCTTC. This sequence encodes CASSFAGGQGNEQFF.

CDR3 sequence reads: CASSRQHYPNQPQHF. The DNA of the CDR3 is TGTGCCAGCAGTAGGCAACACTATCCTAATCAGCCCCAGCATTTT. V and J are TRBV6-5 and TRBJ1-5, with no clear D. The ends were cut back, 5 bases at V and 4 bases at J, with 15 bases in the middle. Germline values: CDR1 MNHEY, CDR2 SVGAGI. The CDR3 is 15 residues long.

The V and J genes are TRBV9 and TRBJ1-6; D might be TRBD1 (6 bases). Trimming took off 4 bases at V and 10 bases at J, with 21 bases between the two ends. The germline gives CDR1 SGDLS, CDR2 YYNGEE. CDR3 size: 16 residues. CDR3 sequence (DNA): TGTGCCAGCAGCTCCACAGGGTCAGCTGAGGGGTCACCCCTCCACTTT. Translation: CASSSTGSAEGSPLHF.

The chain combines TRBV5-1 with TRBJ1-6; TRBD1 matches at 8 bases. Germline CDR1 SGHRS, CDR2 YFSETQ. V lost 0 bases to trimming and J lost 7 bases; unmatched junction nucleotides: 6. The CDR3 has 16 amino acids. CDR3 amino acids: CASSLDVDRANSPLHF. CDR3 DNA: TGCGCCAGCAGCTTGGATGTGGACAGGGCAAATTCACCCCTCCACTTT.

The chain couples TRBV28 to TRBJ2-2; 9 bases line up with TRBD1. Unmatched junction bases numbered 10, after V lost 6 bases and J lost 5 bases. Germline CDR1 and CDR2: MDHEN and SYDVKM. This CDR3 comprises 16 residues. CDR3 protein: CASRSRDRALTGELFF. CDR3 in DNA: TGTGCCAGCAGAAGCCGGGACAGGGCTCTGACCGGGGAGCTGTTTTTT.

This chain uses TRBV9 with TRBJ1-4, with D uncertain. Germline CDR1 is SGDLS and CDR2 is YYNGEE. Trimming removed 3 bases at V and 5 bases at J, with 11 bases between. The CDR3 consists of 14 residues. In nucleotides, the CDR3 is TGTGCCAGCAGCGCCTTCTTGGGGAATGAAAAACTGTTTTTT. It codes for CASSAFLGNEKLFF.

J is TRBJ2-5 and V is TRBV19, with 8 bases identical to TRBD1. Germline CDR1 and CDR2: LNHDA and SQIVND (reference sequence). The CDR3 extends over 14 amino acids. Losses at the gene ends were 5 bases for V and 1 base for J; bases not matched to a gene: 3. CDR3 bases: TGTGCCAGTAGTCCCGGACAGGGCCAAGAGACCCAGTACTTC. Amino acids: CASSPGQGQETQYF.

The rearrangement links TRBV6-5 to TRBJ2-7; tentatively, D is TRBD1 or TRBD2 (5 bases each). Trimming removed 6 bases at V and 2 bases at J, with 14 bases between. Per germline, CDR1 MNHEY and CDR2 SVGAGI. The CDR3 contains 14 residues. Here the CDR3 reads CASSDQQEAYEQYF. Here the CDR3 DNA reads TGTGCCAGCAGCGATCAACAGGAGGCCTACGAGCAGTACTTC.

V gene TRBV9 combines with J gene TRBJ1-1; D gene ambiguous. The V and J ends lost 0 bases and 2 bases respectively, with 8 bases between them. This CDR3 spans 14 amino acids. Germline-derived CDR1 and CDR2 are SGDLS and YYNGEE. CDR3 loop: CASSVGPDNTEAFF. CDR3 in DNA: TGTGCCAGCAGCGTAGGTCCCGACAACACTGAAGCTTTCTTT.

The rearrangement uses TRBV6-2 or TRBV6-3 and TRBJ2-5; TRBD2 aligns across 8 bases. The CDR3 length is 15 residues. V lost 2 bases and J lost 5; bases outside the gene matches: 7. CDR1 MNHEY and CDR2 SVGEGT come from the germline V gene. Here the CDR3 DNA reads TGTGCCAGCAGTTACGTCCGGGAGGGCCACGAGACCCAGTACTTC. It translates to CASSYVREGHETQYF.

The gene calls are TRBV2 and TRBJ2-7; 9 bases are shared with TRBD1. With V trimmed by 6 bases and J by 2 bases, 5 bases remained unmatched. CDR1 and CDR2 from the germline V gene are SNHLY and FYNNEI. The CDR3 is 14 amino acids. Here the CDR3 DNA reads TGTGCCAGCAGCGCCGGGACAGGGACCTACGAGCAGTACTTC. It codes for CASSAGTGTYEQYF.

The chain is built from TRBV24-1 and TRBJ2-1; 8 nucleotides match TRBD2. Germline V gene lookup returns CDR1 KGHDR and CDR2 SFDVKD. Trimming took 2 bases from V and 0 from J; bases not matched to a gene: 11. The CDR3 is 19 residues long. CDR3 nucleotides: TGTGCCACCAGTGATTCCCAGATGACTAGCGCCAGCTCCTACAATGAGCAGTTCTTC. Translation: CATSDSQMTSASSYNEQFF.

In this sample, this clone turned up a few times. CDR3 amino acids: CASSFRTGDGYTF. The CDR3 DNA is TGTGCCAGCAGCTTCCGGACAGGGGATGGCTACACCTTC. The rearrangement joins TRBV11-3 to TRBJ1-2; 9 bases agree with TRBD1. Unmatched junction bases numbered 2, after V lost 3 bases and J lost 6 bases. The CDR3 runs to 13 residues. Looked up from germline, CDR1 is SGHNT and CDR2 is YENEEA.

The gene calls are TRBV10-3 and TRBJ1-1; D gene uncertain. V lost 3 bases and J 0 bases, leaving 8 bases between the germline ends. This CDR3 comprises 14 residues. The V gene's germline CDR1 is ENHRY and CDR2 SYGVKD. The CDR3 coding sequence is TGTGCCATCAGTGAAACACAGTTGAACACTGAAGCTTTCTTT. Amino acids: CAISETQLNTEAFF.

In its sample, this clone was seen once. This rearrangement joins TRBV4-3 to TRBJ1-2; 7 bases line up with TRBD1. The germline V gene encodes CDR1 LGHNA and CDR2 YSLEER. With V trimmed by 0 bases and J by 12 bases, 13 bases remained unmatched. The CDR3 consists of 15 residues. The CDR3 protein is CASSQDAGTAPRDTF. The DNA for the CDR3 is TGCGCCAGCAGCCAAGATGCGGGGACAGCGCCCCGTGACACCTTC.

The gene calls are TRBV28 and TRBJ1-1; D gene ambiguous. V was pared by 4 bases and J by 0 bases, with 9 bases between. This CDR3 contains 14 residues. Germline loops: CDR1 MDHEN, CDR2 SYDVKM. CDR3 nucleotide sequence: TGTGCCAGCAGTTCTGACCTTTTGAACACTGAAGCTTTCTTT. Amino acid sequence: CASSSDLLNTEAFF.

The chain combines TRBV19 with TRBJ1-4; TRBD1 matches 9 bases. CDR3 size: 14 residues. Germline-derived CDR1 and CDR2 are LNHDA and SQIVND (reference sequence). Germline trimming cut 9 bases from V and 3 bases from J; bases unmatched to any gene: 5. The CDR3 DNA follows: TGTGCCAGCCACGACAGGGGGGCTAATGAAAAACTGTTTTTT. This sequence encodes CASHDRGANEKLFF.

V is TRBV27 and J is TRBJ2-1; perhaps TRBD2 as D (7 bases). The CDR3 loop spans 13 amino acids. Germline CDR1 is MNHEY and CDR2 is SMNVEV (reference sequence). Trimming took 3 bases from V and 12 from J, leaving 15 bases between them. This CDR3 reads CASSFVDGGRQFF. For the CDR3, the DNA is TGTGCCAGCAGTTTCGTTGACGGGGGGCGGCAGTTCTTC.